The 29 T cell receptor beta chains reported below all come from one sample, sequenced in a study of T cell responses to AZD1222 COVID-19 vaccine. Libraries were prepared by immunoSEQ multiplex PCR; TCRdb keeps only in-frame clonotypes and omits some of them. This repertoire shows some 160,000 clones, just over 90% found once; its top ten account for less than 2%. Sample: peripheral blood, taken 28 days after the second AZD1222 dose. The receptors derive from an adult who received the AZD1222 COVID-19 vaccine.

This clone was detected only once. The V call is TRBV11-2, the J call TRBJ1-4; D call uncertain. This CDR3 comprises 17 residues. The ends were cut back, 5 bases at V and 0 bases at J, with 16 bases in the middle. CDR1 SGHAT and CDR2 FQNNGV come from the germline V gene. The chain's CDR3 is CASSPFRRAATNEKLFF. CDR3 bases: TGTGCCAGCAGCCCTTTTAGGAGGGCTGCAACTAATGAAAAACTGTTTTTT. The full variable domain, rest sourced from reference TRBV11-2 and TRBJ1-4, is EAGVAQSPRYKIIEKRQSVAFWCNPISGHATLYWYQQILGQGPKLLIQFQNNGVVDDSQLPKDRFSAERLKGVDSTLKIQPAKLEDSAVYLCASSPFRRAATNEKLFFGSGTQLSVL.

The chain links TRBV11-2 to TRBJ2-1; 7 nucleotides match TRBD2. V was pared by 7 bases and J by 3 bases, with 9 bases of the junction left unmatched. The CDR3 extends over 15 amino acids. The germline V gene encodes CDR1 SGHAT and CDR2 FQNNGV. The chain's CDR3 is CASTPGLEVYNEQFF. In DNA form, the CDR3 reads TGTGCCAGCACTCCCGGACTAGAAGTCTACAATGAGCAGTTCTTC.

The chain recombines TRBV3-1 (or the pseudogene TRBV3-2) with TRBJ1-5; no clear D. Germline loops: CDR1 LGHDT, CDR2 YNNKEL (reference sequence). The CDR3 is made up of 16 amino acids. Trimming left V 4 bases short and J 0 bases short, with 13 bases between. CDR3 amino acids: CASSPGRSYSNQPQHF. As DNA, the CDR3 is TGTGCCAGCAGCCCAGGCAGGAGTTATAGCAATCAGCCCCAGCATTTT.

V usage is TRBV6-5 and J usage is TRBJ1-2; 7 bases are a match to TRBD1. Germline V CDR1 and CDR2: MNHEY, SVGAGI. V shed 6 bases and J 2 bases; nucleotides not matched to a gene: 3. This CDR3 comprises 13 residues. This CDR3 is CASRSGGNYGYTF. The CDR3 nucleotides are TGTGCCAGCAGATCAGGGGGAAACTATGGCTACACCTTC.

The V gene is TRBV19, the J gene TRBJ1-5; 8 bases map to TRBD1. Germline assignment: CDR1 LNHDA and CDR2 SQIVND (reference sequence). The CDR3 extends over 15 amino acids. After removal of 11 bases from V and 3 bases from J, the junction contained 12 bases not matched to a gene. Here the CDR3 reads CASSIDRGYNQPQHF. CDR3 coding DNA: TGTGCCTCAAGTATTGACAGGGGTTACAATCAGCCCCAGCATTTT.

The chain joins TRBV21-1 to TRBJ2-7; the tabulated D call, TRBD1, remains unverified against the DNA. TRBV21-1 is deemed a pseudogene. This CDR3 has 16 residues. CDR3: CASSSQRTESSYEQYF. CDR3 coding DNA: TGTGCCAGCAGCTCCCAACGGACAGAATCCTCCTACGAGCAGTACTTC.

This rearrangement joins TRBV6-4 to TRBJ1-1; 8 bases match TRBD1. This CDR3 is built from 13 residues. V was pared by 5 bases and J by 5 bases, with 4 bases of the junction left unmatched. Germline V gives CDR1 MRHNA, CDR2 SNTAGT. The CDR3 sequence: CASSQTGGTEAFF. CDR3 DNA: TGTGCCAGCAGTCAAACAGGGGGGACTGAAGCTTTCTTT.

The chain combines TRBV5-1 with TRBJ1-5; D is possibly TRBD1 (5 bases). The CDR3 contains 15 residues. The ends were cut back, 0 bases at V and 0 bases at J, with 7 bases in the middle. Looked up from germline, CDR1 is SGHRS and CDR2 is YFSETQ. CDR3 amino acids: CASSLEGNSNQPQHF. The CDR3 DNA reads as TGCGCCAGCAGCTTGGAGGGGAATAGCAATCAGCCCCAGCATTTT. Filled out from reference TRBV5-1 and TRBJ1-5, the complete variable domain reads KAGVTQTPRYLIKTRGQQVTLSCSPISGHRSVSWYQQTPGQGLQFLFEYFSETQRNKGNFPGRFSGRQFSNSRSEMNVSTLELGDSALYLCASSLEGNSNQPQHFGDGTRLSIL.

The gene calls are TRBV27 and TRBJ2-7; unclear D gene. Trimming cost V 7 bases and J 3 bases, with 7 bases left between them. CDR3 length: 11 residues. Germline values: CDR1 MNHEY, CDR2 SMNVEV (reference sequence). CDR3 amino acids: CASTVSYEQYF. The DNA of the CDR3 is TGTGCCAGCACAGTAAGCTACGAGCAGTACTTC.

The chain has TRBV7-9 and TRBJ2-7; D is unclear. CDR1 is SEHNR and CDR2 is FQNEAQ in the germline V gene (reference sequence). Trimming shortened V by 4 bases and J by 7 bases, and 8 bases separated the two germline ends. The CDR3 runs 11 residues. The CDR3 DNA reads TGTGCCAGCAGCTCCGTCAGTGAGCAGTACTTC. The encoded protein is CASSSVSEQYF.

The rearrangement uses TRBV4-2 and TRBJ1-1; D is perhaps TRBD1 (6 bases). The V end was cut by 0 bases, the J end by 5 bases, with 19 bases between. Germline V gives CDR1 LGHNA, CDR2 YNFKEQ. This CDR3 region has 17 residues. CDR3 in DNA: TGTGCCAGCAGCCAAGAAAGGGGGGCGGAGGTTAGGACTGAAGCTTTCTTT. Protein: CASSQERGAEVRTEAFF.

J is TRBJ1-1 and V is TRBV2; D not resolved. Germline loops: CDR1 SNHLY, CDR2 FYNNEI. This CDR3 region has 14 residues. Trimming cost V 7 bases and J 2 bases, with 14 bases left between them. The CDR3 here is CASTKLGSNTEAFF. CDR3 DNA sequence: TGTGCCAGCACAAAATTGGGAAGCAACACTGAAGCTTTCTTT. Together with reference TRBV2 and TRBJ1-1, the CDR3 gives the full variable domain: EPEVTQTPSHQVTQMGQEVILRCVPISNHLYFYWYRQILGQKVEFLVSFYNNEISEKSEIFDDQFSVERPDGSNFTLKIRSTKLEDSAMYFCASTKLGSNTEAFFGQGTRLTVV.

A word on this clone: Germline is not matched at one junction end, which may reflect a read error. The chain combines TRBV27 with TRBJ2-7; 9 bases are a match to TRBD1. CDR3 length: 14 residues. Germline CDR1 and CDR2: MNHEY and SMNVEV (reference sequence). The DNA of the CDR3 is TGTGCCAGCAAAACAACAGGGGGCTCCCACGAGCAGTACTTC. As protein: CASKTTGGSHEQYF.

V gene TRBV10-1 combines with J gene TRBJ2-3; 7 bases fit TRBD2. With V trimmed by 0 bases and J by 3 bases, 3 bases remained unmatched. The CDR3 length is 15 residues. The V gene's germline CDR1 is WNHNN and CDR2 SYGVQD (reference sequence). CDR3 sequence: CASSESIGRTDTQYF. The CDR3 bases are TGCGCCAGCAGTGAGTCAATCGGGAGGACAGATACGCAGTATTTT.

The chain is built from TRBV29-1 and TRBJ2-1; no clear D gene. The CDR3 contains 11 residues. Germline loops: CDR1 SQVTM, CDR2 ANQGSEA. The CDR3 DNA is TGCTCGATTGCGCCCTACAATGAGCAGTTCTTC. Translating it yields CSIAPYNEQFF.

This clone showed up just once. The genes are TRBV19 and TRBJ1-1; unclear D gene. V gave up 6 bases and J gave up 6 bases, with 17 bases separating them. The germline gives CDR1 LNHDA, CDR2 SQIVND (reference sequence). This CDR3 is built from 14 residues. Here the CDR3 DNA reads TGTGCCAGTAGCGAAGGACGGCTGGTGCCTGAAGCTTTCTTT. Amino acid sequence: CASSEGRLVPEAFF.

Here the CDR3 DNA reads TGTGCCAGCAGTCTCTCGGGGGGTAGCAATCAGCCCCAGCATTTT. Translation gives CASSLSGGSNQPQHF. V and J are TRBV27 and TRBJ1-5; a possible D gene is TRBD1 (5 bases). Germline CDR1 is MNHEY and CDR2 is SMNVEV (reference sequence). V lost 5 bases and J lost 0, with 11 bases in between. The CDR3 has 15 residues.

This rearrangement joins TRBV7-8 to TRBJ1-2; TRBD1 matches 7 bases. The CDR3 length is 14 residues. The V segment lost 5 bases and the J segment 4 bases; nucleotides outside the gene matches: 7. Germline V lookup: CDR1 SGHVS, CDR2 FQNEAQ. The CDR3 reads CASSPNRGRYGYTF. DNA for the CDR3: TGTGCCAGCAGCCCTAACAGGGGACGCTATGGCTACACCTTC.

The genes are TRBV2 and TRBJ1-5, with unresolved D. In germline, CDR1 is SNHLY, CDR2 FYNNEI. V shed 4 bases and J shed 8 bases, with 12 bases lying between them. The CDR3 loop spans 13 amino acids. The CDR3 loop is CASSGEGGKPQHF. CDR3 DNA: TGTGCCAGCAGTGGGGAGGGCGGGAAGCCCCAGCATTTT.

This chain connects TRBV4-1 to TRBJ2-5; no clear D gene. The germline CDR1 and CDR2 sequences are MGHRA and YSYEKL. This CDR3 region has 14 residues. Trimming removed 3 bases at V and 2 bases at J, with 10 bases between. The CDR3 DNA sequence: TGCGCCAGCAGCCACCCGAGCCAGCAAGAGACCCAGTACTTC. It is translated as CASSHPSQQETQYF.

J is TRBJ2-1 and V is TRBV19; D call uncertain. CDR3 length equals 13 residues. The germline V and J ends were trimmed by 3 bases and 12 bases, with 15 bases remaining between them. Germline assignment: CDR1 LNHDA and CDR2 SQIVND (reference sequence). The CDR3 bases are TGTGCCAGTAGTATTCCACCAAGCGCGGTGCAGTTCTTC. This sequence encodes CASSIPPSAVQFF.

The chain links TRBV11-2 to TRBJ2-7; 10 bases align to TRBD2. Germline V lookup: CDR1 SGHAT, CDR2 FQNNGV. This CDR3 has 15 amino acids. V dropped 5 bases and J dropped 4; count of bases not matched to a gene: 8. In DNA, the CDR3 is TGTGCCAGCAGCCCAAATAGCGGGAGGCTATACGAGCAGTACTTC. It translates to CASSPNSGRLYEQYF.

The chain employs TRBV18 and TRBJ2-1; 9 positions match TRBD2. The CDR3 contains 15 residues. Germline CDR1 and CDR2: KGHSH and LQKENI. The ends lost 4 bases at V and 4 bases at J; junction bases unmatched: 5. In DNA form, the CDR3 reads TGTGCCAGCTCACTAAGGACTAGCGAGTACAATGAGCAGTTCTTC. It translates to CASSLRTSEYNEQFF.

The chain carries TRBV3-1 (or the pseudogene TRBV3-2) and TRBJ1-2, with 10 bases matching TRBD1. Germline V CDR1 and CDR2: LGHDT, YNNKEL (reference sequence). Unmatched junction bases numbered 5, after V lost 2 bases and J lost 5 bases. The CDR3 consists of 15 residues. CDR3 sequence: CASSQWDRGAYGYTF. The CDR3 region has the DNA TGTGCCAGCAGCCAATGGGACAGGGGTGCTTATGGCTACACCTTC.

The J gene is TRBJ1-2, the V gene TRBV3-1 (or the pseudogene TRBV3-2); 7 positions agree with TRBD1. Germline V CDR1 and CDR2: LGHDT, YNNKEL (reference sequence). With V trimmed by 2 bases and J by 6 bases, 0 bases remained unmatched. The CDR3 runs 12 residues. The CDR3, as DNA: TGTGCCAGCAGCCAAACAGGGGATGGCTACACCTTC. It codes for CASSQTGDGYTF.

The CDR3 sequence is CASSQVGGAGFGNTIYF. The CDR3 bases are TGCGCCAGCAGCCAAGTGGGGGGCGCGGGGTTTGGAAACACCATATATTTT. The chain carries TRBV4-1 and TRBJ1-3; D is perhaps TRBD1 (6 bases). Germline CDR1 reads MGHRA; CDR2 reads YSYEKL. The V end lost 1 base, the J end lost 3 bases, and 16 bases lay between the germline ends. The CDR3 has 17 residues.

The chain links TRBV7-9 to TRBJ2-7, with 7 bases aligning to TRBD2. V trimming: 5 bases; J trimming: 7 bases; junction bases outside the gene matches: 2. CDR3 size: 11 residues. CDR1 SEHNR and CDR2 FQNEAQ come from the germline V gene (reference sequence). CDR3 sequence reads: CASSHGGEQYF. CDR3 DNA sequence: TGTGCCAGCAGCCACGGGGGGGAGCAGTACTTC.

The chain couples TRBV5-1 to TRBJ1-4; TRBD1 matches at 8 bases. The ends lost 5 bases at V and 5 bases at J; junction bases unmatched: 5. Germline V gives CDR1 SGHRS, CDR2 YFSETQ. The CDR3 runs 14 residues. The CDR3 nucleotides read TGCGCCAGCAGGGTAACAGGGGGAAATGAAAAACTGTTTTTT. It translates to CASRVTGGNEKLFF.

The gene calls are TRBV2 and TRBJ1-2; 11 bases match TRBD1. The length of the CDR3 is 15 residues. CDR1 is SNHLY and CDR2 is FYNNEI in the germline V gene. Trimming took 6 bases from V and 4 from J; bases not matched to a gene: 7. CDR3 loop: CASREGQGDSYGYTF. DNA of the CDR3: TGTGCCAGCAGAGAGGGACAGGGGGATAGCTATGGCTACACCTTC. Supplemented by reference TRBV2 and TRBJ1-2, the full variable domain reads EPEVTQTPSHQVTQMGQEVILRCVPISNHLYFYWYRQILGQKVEFLVSFYNNEISEKSEIFDDQFSVERPDGSNFTLKIRSTKLEDSAMYFCASREGQGDSYGYTFGSGTRLTVV.